What follows are 9 T cell receptor beta chains derived from one specimen sequenced in a study of neurological immune-mediated disorders. Time point denoted: longitudinal time-point 1 (baseline). Using its own MiXCR run on the 5' RACE reads, TCRdb lists one record per CDR3 protein. The sample has tens of thousands of distinct CDR3 sequences, around 13% seen once; the top ten hold approximately 4.6%. Input material: PBMCs. The receptors were gathered from a female donor with HTLV-1-associated myelopathy (HAM/TSP).

This clonotype came up many times. The chain uses TRBV12-3 or TRBV12-4 and TRBJ2-7, with D perhaps matching TRBD1 or TRBD2 (5 bases each). The V end was cut by 4 bases, the J end by 9 bases, with 25 bases between. The CDR3 covers 16 residues. CDR3 nucleotide sequence: TGTGCCAGCAGTTCCGACGCCAAACCGAGGGGTTTCGGGCAGTACTTC. Its protein is CASSSDAKPRGFGQYF.

This clonotype showed up many times. The chain employs TRBV5-1 and TRBJ1-6; D call uncertain. The CDR3 spans 16 residues. In germline, CDR1 is SGHRS, CDR2 YFSETQ. V was cut by 4 bases and J by 3 bases, with 14 bases left in between. CDR3 protein: CASSPLEGSYNSPLHF. CDR3 in DNA: TGCGCCAGCAGCCCTTTGGAGGGAAGCTATAATTCACCCCTCCACTTT.

This clonotype was counted many times. The chain employs TRBV10-3 and TRBJ2-3, with 7 positions matching TRBD2. The CDR3 extends over 12 amino acids. Germline CDR1 is ENHRY and CDR2 is SYGVKD. V dropped 10 bases and J dropped 2; count of bases not matched to a gene: 3. CDR3 loop: CATGLDTDTQYF. As DNA, the CDR3 is TGTGCCACAGGACTAGACACAGATACGCAGTATTTT.

This clonotype was counted ten times or more. The chain has TRBV2 and TRBJ1-1, with D tentatively TRBD1 (5 bases). The CDR3 length is 14 residues. Germline-derived CDR1 and CDR2 are SNHLY and FYNNEI. V shed 4 bases and J shed 5 bases, with 14 bases lying between them. CDR3 loop: CASSGPGRGTEAFF. The DNA of the CDR3 is TGTGCCAGCAGTGGACCGGGACGGGGGACTGAAGCTTTCTTT.

In this sample, this clonotype turned up many times. The chain has TRBV28 and TRBJ1-6; weak D call: TRBD1 (5 bases). The V end lost 2 bases, the J end lost 4 bases, and 12 bases lay between the germline ends. The length of the CDR3 is 16 residues. Germline assignment: CDR1 MDHEN and CDR2 SYDVKM. The DNA of the CDR3 is TGTGCCAGCAGTTTAGGCCCAGGGAAGTATAATTCACCCCTCCACTTT. The encoded protein is CASSLGPGKYNSPLHF.

This clonotype was observed a handful of times. The gene calls are TRBV3-1 and TRBJ1-6; weak D call: TRBD1 (5 bases). V was clipped by 2 bases and J by 13 bases, with 21 bases between them. The length of the CDR3 is 16 residues. Germline loops: CDR1 LGHDT, CDR2 YNNKEL (reference sequence). The CDR3 sequence: CASSQIPGRGMDPLHF. The DNA for the CDR3 is TGTGCCAGCAGCCAAATTCCCGGTAGGGGAATGGACCCCCTCCACTTT.

This clonotype was picked up one time. The junction departs from the called germline gene at one end, perhaps through a read error. This rearrangement joins TRBV5-1 to TRBJ2-2; TRBD2 might be the D (6 bases). The germline V gene encodes CDR1 SGHRS and CDR2 YFSETQ. This CDR3 has 17 amino acids. The CDR3 region is CASSFSIRGGSTWELYF. DNA for the CDR3: TGCGCCAGCAGTTTCTCTATTAGGGGAGGATCGACCTGGGAGCTGTATTTT. Full variable domain (missing parts from reference TRBV5-1 and TRBJ2-2): KAGVTQTPRYLIKTRGQQVTLSCSPISGHRSVSWYQQTPGQGLQFLFEYFSETQRNKGNFPGRFSGRQFSNSRSEMNVSTLELGDSALYLCASSFSIRGGSTWELYFGEGSRLTVL.

This clonotype was seen more than once but under ten times. A read error may explain this, as a much larger clone is one base away. The chain employs TRBV7-2 and TRBJ2-7; TRBD2 matches at 11 bases. The germline V gene encodes CDR1 SGHTA and CDR2 FQGNSA. The CDR3 totals 15 residues. CDR3 in amino acids: CASSFGSSGGYELYF. The DNA for the CDR3 is TGTGCCAGCAGCTTCGGTTCTAGCGGGGGGTACGAGCTGTACTTC. The full variable domain, in which reference TRBV7-2 and TRBJ2-7 provide the parts outside the CDR3, is GAGVSQSPSNKVTEKGKDVELRCDPISGHTALYWYRQSLGQGLEFLIYFQGNSAPDKSGLPSDRFSAERTGGSVSTLTIQRTQQEDSAVYLCASSFGSSGGYELYFGPGTRLTVT.

A note on this clonotype: A much larger clone differs by one base, so this may be a read error. The chain uses TRBV5-1 and TRBJ2-2; 8 bases line up with TRBD1. Trimming cost V 9 bases and J 0 bases; bases outside gene matches: 4. The CDR3 has 14 residues. Per germline, CDR1 SGHRS and CDR2 YFSETQ. For the CDR3, the DNA is TGCGCCAACAGGGGGGACTCGAACACCGGGGAGCTGTTTTTT. It translates to CANRGDSNTGELFF.